Below are 8 T cell receptor beta chains sequenced from a single sample in a study of cytomegalovirus exposure and HLA in healthy donors. The primer mix had 60 Vbeta and 13 Jbeta primers. Produced via immunoSEQ multiplex PCR; TCRdb's table is partial and in-frame only. The sample records around 150,000 clones, approximately 79% being singletons. Sequences were obtained from PBMCs. These receptors were taken from a man aged 55 to 70 in good health and CMV-seronegative.

The CDR3 DNA reads TGTGCCAGCAGCTTAGCTAGCGGGAGGTCGAACACCGGGGAGCTGTTTTTT. This codes for CASSLASGRSNTGELFF. The chain has TRBV7-7 and TRBJ2-2; 10 positions agree with TRBD2. The CDR3 spans 17 residues. Trimming at V came to 0 bases and at J to 0 bases, leaving 1 base not matched to a gene. Germline loops: CDR1 SSHAT, CDR2 FNYEAQ (reference sequence).

This clone was detected only a few times. CDR3 protein: CASKAWGGTDTQYF. The CDR3 DNA reads TGTGCCAGCAAGGCATGGGGGGGCACAGATACGCAGTATTTT. This chain joins TRBV6-5 and TRBJ2-3; maybe TRBD2 (6 bases). Between the trimmed V and J ends, which lost 7 bases and 1 base, there was a span of 12 bases. Looked up from germline, CDR1 is MNHEY and CDR2 is SVGAGI. This CDR3 is 14 amino acids long.

The genes are TRBV11-2 and TRBJ2-7; D possibly corresponds to TRBD2 (5 bases). From germline, CDR1 is SGHAT and CDR2 FQNNGV. This CDR3 has 15 amino acids. The V gene lost 5 bases and the J gene lost 5 bases, with 19 bases spanning the gap. The CDR3 nucleotides read TGTGCCAGCAGCCAACTAGGGATCCCTAGTGACGAGCAGTACTTC. Protein sequence: CASSQLGIPSDEQYF.

This chain connects TRBV9 to TRBJ2-3; D is possibly TRBD2 (6 bases). Germline V lookup: CDR1 SGDLS, CDR2 YYNGEE. This CDR3 is built from 15 residues. V lost 0 bases, J lost 1 base, and 9 bases lay in between. CDR3 sequence reads: CASSVVGGGTDTQYF. CDR3 sequence (DNA): TGTGCCAGCAGCGTAGTTGGAGGGGGCACAGATACGCAGTATTTT.

The CDR3 here is CASSLQTGGLAEAFF. CDR3 sequence (DNA): TGTGCCAGCAGCCTGCAGACAGGGGGCCTAGCTGAAGCTTTCTTT. The rearrangement links TRBV6-6 to TRBJ1-1, with TRBD1 identical over 10 bases. From germline, CDR1 is MNHNY and CDR2 SVGAGI (reference sequence). The CDR3 runs 15 residues. J lost 6 bases, V lost 6 bases, and 10 bases had no gene match.

This clone was counted a single time. Other DNA sequences in the same sample also yield this CDR3. V and J are TRBV19 and TRBJ2-7; 8 nucleotides match TRBD1. J lost 0 bases, V lost 5 bases, and 3 bases had no gene match. CDR1 and CDR2 (germline): LNHDA, SQIVND (reference sequence). The CDR3 has 14 residues. CDR3 nucleotides: TGTGCCAGTAGTCCGGACAGGGTCTCCTACGAGCAGTACTTC. It specifies CASSPDRVSYEQYF. Complete variable domain (other parts from reference TRBV19 and TRBJ2-7): DGGITQSPKYLFRKEGQNVTLSCEQNLNHDAMYWYRQDPGQGLRLIYYSQIVNDFQKGDIAEGYSVSREKKESFPLTVTSAQKNPTAFYLCASSPDRVSYEQYFGPGTRLTVT.

This clone was observed a handful of times. The chain carries TRBV19 and TRBJ1-4; 10 positions agree with TRBD1. This CDR3 comprises 14 residues. V lost 6 bases, J lost 6 bases, and 4 bases stayed unmatched. Germline V gives CDR1 LNHDA, CDR2 SQIVND (reference sequence). The CDR3 region has the DNA TGTGCCAGTAGGATGGGACAGGGGTATGAAAAACTGTTTTTT. Residues: CASRMGQGYEKLFF.

In its sample, this clone was seen a few times. The rearrangement joins TRBV4-2 to TRBJ1-4, with 10 bases that match TRBD1. Looked up from germline, CDR1 is LGHNA and CDR2 is YNFKEQ. The CDR3 length is 14 residues. The junction had 1 base not matched to a gene; V was cut back by 1 base and J by 8 bases. The CDR3 sequence: CASSQGDRGEKLFF. As DNA, the CDR3 is TGTGCCAGCAGCCAAGGGGACAGGGGCGAAAAACTGTTTTTT.